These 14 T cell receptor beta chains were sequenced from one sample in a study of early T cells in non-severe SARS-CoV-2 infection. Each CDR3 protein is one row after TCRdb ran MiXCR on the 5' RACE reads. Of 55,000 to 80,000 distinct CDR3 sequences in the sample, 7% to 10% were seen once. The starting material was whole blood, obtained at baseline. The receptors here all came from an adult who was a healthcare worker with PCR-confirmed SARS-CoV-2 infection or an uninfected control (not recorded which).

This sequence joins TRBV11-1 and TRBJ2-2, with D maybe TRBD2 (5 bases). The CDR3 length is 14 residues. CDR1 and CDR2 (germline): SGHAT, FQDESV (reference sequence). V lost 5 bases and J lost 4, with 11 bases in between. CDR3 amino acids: CASSQTGTTGELFF. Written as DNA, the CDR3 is TGTGCCAGCAGCCAAACGGGAACCACCGGGGAGCTGTTTTTT.

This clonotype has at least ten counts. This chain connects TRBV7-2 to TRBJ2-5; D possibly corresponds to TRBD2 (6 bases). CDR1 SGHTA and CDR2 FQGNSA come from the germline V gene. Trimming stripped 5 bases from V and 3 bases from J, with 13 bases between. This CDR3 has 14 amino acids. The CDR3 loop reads CASSQNGGEETQYF. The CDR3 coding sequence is TGTGCCAGCAGCCAGAACGGAGGGGAAGAGACCCAGTACTTC. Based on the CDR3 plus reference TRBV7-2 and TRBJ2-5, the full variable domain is GAGVSQSPSNKVTEKGKDVELRCDPISGHTALYWYRQSLGQGLEFLIYFQGNSAPDKSGLPSDRFSAERTGGSVSTLTIQRTQQEDSAVYLCASSQNGGEETQYFGPGTRLLVL.

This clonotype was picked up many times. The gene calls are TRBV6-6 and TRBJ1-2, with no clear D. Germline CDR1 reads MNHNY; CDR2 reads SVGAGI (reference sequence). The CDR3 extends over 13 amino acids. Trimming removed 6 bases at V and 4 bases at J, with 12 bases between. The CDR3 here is CASSQTPFYGYTF. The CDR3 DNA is TGTGCCAGCAGCCAGACCCCCTTCTATGGCTACACCTTC.

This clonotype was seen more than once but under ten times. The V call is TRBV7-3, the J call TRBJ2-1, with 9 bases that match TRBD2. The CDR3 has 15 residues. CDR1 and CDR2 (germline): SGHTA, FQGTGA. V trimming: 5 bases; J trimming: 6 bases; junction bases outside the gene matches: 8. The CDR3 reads CASSPGASGINEQFF. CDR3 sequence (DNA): TGTGCCAGCAGCCCAGGTGCTAGCGGGATCAATGAGCAGTTCTTC.

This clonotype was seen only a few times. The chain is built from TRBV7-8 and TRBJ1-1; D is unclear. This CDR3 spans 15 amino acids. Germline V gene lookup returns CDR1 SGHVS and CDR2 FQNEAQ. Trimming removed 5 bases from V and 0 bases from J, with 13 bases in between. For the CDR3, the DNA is TGTGCCAGCAGCCGGACCTCGGAGCTGAACACTGAAGCTTTCTTT. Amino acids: CASSRTSELNTEAFF.

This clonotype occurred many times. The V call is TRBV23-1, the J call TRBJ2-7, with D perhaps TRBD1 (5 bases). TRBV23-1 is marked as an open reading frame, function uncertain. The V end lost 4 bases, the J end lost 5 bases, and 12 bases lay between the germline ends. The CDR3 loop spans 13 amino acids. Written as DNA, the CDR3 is TGCGCCAGCAGTCTCCAGGGAAGCCACGAGCAGTACTTC. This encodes CASSLQGSHEQYF.

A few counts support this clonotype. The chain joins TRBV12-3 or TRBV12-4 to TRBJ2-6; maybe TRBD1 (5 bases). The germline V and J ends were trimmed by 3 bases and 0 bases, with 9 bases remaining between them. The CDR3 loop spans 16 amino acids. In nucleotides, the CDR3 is TGTGCCAGCAGTTTGGTGACAGCCTCTGGGGCCAACGTCCTGACTTTC. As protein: CASSLVTASGANVLTF.

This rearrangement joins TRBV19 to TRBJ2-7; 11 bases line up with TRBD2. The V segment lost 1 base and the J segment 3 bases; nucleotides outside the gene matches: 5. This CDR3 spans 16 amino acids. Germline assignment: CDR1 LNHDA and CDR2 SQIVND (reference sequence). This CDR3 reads CASSIGGTSGLYEQYF. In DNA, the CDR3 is TGTGCCAGTAGTATAGGAGGGACTAGCGGCCTCTACGAGCAGTACTTC.

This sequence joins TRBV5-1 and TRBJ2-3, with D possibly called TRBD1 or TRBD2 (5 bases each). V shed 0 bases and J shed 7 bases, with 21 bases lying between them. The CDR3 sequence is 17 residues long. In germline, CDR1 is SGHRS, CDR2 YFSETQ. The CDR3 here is CASSLGPSGLGGNTQYF. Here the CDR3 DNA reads TGCGCCAGCAGCTTGGGCCCGTCGGGGCTGGGCGGTAATACGCAGTATTTT.

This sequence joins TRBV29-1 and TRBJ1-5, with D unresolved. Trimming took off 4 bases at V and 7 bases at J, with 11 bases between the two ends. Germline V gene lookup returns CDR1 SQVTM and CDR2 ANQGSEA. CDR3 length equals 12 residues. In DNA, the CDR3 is TGCAGCGTTGGCCGTGATTACCAGCCCCAGCATTTT. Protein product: CSVGRDYQPQHF.

DNA for the CDR3: TGTGCCAGCAGCCAAGATTGGATGCGATTTAACACCGGGGAGCTGTTTTTT. Protein sequence: CASSQDWMRFNTGELFF. The chain couples TRBV4-2 to TRBJ2-2; D is unresolved. CDR3 size: 17 residues. V lost 0 bases and J 2 bases, leaving 13 bases between the germline ends. The germline V gene has CDR1 LGHNA and CDR2 YNFKEQ.

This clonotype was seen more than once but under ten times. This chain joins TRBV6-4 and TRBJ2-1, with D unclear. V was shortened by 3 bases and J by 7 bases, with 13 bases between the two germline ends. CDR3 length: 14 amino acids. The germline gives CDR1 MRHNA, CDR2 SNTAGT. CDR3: CASSETWAVNEQFF. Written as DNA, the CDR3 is TGTGCCAGCAGTGAGACGTGGGCCGTTAATGAGCAGTTCTTC.

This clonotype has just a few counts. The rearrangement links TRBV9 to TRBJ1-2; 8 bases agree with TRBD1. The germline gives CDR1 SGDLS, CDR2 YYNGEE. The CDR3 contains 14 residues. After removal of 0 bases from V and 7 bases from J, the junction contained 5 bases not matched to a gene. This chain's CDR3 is CASSVVGQGGGYTF. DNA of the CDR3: TGTGCCAGCAGCGTAGTAGGACAGGGAGGTGGCTACACCTTC.

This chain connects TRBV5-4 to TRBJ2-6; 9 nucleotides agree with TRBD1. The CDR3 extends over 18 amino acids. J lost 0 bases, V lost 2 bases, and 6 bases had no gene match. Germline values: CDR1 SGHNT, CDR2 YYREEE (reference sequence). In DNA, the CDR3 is TGTGCCAGCAGCTTCAACAGGGGGCTTAGCTCTGGGGCCAACGTCCTGACTTTC. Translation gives CASSFNRGLSSGANVLTF.